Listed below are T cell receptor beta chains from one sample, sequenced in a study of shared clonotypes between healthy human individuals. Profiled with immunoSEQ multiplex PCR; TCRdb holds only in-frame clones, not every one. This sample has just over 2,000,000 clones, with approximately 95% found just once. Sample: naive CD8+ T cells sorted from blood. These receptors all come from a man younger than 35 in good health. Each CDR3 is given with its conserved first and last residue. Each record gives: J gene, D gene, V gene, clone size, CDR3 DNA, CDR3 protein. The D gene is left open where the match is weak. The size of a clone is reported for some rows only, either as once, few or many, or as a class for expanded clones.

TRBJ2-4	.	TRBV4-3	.	TGCGCCAGCAGCCCACAAGGCGAAAACATTCAGTACTTC	CASSPQGENIQYF
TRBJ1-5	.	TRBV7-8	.	TGTGCCAGCAGCTGGAGTTTAGGGGGAGTTAGCAATCAGCCCCAGCATTTT	CASSWSLGGVSNQPQHF
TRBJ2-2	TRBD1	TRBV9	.	TGTGCCAGCAGAGGGACAGGGGGTAACCCGAACACCGGGGAGCTGTTTTTT	CASRGTGGNPNTGELFF
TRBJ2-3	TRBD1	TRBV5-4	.	TGTGCCAGCAGCTTGAGGGGGACAGGCACAGATACGCAGTATTTT	CASSLRGTGTDTQYF
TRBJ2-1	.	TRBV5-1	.	TGCGCCAGCGCTTCACAGCAAAATGAGCAGTTCTTC	CASASQQNEQFF
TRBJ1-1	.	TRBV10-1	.	TGCGCCAGTCCCGGGACACCTGGGACTGAAGCTTTCTTT	CASPGTPGTEAFF
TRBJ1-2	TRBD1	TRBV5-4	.	TGTGCCAGCAGCTCGGACAGGGGAGACTATGGCTACACCTTC	CASSSDRGDYGYTF
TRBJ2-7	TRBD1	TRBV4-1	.	TGCGCCAGCAGCCCCAGGCCTTTTCAACAGGGGGCGTCGTACGAGCAGTACTTC	CASSPRPFQQGASYEQYF
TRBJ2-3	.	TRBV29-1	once	TGCAGCGTTACCGGATCCTTAGGGGATACGCAGTATTTT	CSVTGSLGDTQYF
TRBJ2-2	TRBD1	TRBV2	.	TGTGCCAGCAGCGAGCCCAGGGGGACCGGGGAGCTGTTTTTT	CASSEPRGTGELFF
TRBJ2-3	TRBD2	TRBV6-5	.	TGTGCCAGCAGCCAACTAGCGCCAGGGGATACGCAGTATTTT	CASSQLAPGDTQYF
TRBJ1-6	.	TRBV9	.	TGTGCCAGCAGCGTATCTAGCTCCTATAATTCACCCCTCCACTTT	CASSVSSSYNSPLHF
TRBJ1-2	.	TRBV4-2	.	TGTGCCAGCAGCCCCACCGACGAGGGAAGAAACTATGGCTACACCTTC	CASSPTDEGRNYGYTF
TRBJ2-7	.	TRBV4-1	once	TGCGCCAGCAGCCAAGAGGAGGGCCCCTCCTACGAGCAGTACTTC	CASSQEEGPSYEQYF
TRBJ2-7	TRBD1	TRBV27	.	TGTGCCAGCAGTTTTGGCCTGGGACAGGGGAACTACGAGCAGTACTTC	CASSFGLGQGNYEQYF
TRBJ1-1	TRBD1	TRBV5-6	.	TGTGCCAGCAGCGCGACAGGGGAGGGGAACACTGAAGCTTTCTTT	CASSATGEGNTEAFF
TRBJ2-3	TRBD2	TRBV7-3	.	TGTGCCAGCAGCCAAGGGACTAGCGGGTTAGATACGCAGTATTTT	CASSQGTSGLDTQYF
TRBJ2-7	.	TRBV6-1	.	TGTGCCAGCAGTGAAGAATTGTGGGGCGACGAGCAGTACTTC	CASSEELWGDEQYF
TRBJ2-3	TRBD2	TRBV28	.	TGTGCCAGCAGTTTATTGCGGGGGGGTCTCACAGATACGCAGTATTTT	CASSLLRGGLTDTQYF
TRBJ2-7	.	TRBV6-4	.	TGTGCCAGCAGTGCGGCCGTCGGCTACGAGCAGTACTTC	CASSAAVGYEQYF
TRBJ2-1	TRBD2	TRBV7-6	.	TGTGCCAGCAGCTTCCGACTAGCGGGGTCCTACAATGAGCAGTTCTTC	CASSFRLAGSYNEQFF
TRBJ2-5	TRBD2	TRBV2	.	TGTGCCAGCAGTGCCCTCGGGGGGGAGACCCAGTACTTC	CASSALGGETQYF
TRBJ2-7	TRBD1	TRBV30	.	TGTGCCTGGAGTGTAGGGGGCTCTTTCTACGAGCAGTACTTC	CAWSVGGSFYEQYF
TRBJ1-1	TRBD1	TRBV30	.	TGTGCCTGGAGAAGGGGGCGAGGTGAAGCTTTCTTT	CAWRRGRGEAFF
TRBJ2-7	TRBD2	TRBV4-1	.	TGCGCCAGCAGCTACGGACTAGCGGGAGGCCTGTACGAGCAGTACTTC	CASSYGLAGGLYEQYF
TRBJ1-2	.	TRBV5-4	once	TGTGCCAGCAGCTTGTCCAAGACAGGCGGCGAGGGCTACACCTTC	CASSLSKTGGEGYTF
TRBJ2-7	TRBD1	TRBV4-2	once	TGTGCCAGCAGCCAAGACAGGGGGCTGAACGAGCAGTACTTC	CASSQDRGLNEQYF
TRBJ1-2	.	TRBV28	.	TGTGCCAGCAGTTCCTACAGAGAATGGAATGGCTACACCTTC	CASSSYREWNGYTF
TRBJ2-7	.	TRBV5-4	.	TGTGCCAGCAGTCCCGGGACGAGTTCCTACGAGCAGTACTTC	CASSPGTSSYEQYF
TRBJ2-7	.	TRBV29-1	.	TGCAGCGTTGAAGCGACGGATTCCTACGAGCAGTACTTC	CSVEATDSYEQYF
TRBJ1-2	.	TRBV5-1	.	TGCGCCAGCAGCTTGGACAAAACCTCGAACTATGGCTACACCTTC	CASSLDKTSNYGYTF
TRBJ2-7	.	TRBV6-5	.	TGTGCCAGCAGTTACATTAGTAGATCGGACGAGCAGTACTTC	CASSYISRSDEQYF
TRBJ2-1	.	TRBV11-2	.	TGTGCCAGCACCGAACTGGGATTAACCTACAATGAGCAGTTCTTC	CASTELGLTYNEQFF
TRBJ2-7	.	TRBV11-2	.	TGTGCCAGCAGCTTAGCCTACTGGGAGGCCTACGAGCAGTACTTC	CASSLAYWEAYEQYF
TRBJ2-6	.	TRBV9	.	TGTGCCAGCAGCGTGACAGTCAGCTCTGGGGCCAACGTCCTGACTTTC	CASSVTVSSGANVLTF
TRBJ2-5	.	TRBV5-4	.	TGTGCCAGCAGCTTGGACAAGTACCAAGAGACCCAGTACTTC	CASSLDKYQETQYF
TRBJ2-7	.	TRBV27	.	TGTGCCAGCAGTCTCGGACACGAGCAGTACTTC	CASSLGHEQYF
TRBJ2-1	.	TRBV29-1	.	TGCAGCGTTGAAATGATGCTATTCGGCAATGAGCAGTTCTTC	CSVEMMLFGNEQFF
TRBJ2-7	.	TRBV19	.	TGTGCCAGTAGTATAGGGGTTGGCGGGACAATCTACGAGCAGTACTTC	CASSIGVGGTIYEQYF
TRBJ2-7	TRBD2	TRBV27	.	TGTGCCAGCAGTTTTGCGGGAGAGGACTACGAGCAGTACTTC	CASSFAGEDYEQYF
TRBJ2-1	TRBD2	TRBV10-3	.	TGTGCCATCAGCGCACTAGCGGGGGAGAGGAATGAGCAGTTCTTC	CAISALAGERNEQFF